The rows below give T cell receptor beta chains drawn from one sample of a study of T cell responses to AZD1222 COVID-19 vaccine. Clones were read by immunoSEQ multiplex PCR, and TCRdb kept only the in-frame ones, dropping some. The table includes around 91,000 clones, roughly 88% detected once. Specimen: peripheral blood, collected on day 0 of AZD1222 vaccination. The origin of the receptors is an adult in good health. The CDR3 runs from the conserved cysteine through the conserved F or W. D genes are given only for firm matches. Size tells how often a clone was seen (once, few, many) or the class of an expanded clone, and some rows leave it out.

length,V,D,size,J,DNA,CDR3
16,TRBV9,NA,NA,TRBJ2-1,TGTGCCAGCAGCGTAGGTGGGACAAACTCCTACAATGAGCAGTTCTTC,CASSVGGTNSYNEQFF
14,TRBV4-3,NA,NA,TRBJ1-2,TGCGCCAGCAGCCAAGAACAAGAGGGATTTGGCTACACCTTC,CASSQEQEGFGYTF
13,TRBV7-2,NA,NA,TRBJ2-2,TGTGCCAGCAGAAAGGAGCGCACCGGGGAGCTGTTTTTT,CASRKERTGELFF
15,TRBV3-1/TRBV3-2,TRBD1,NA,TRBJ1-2,TGTGCCAGCAGCCAGGACAGGGGGCGTAGCTATGGCTACACCTTC,CASSQDRGRSYGYTF
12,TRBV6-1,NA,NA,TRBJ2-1,TGTGCCAGCAGTGAATCGGGCGATGAGCAGTTCTTC,CASSESGDEQFF
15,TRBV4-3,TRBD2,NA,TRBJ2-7,TGCGCCAGCAGCCAGGGGAGGGCCATAAATTACGAGCAGTACTTC,CASSQGRAINYEQYF
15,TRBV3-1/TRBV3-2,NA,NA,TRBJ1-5,TGTGCCAGCAGCCAAGGGAGCCAGAACAATCAGCCCCAGCATTTT,CASSQGSQNNQPQHF
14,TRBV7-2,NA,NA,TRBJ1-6,TGTGCCACCCAGCGTGGGGGCGGCAATTCACCCCTCCACTTT,CATQRGGGNSPLHF
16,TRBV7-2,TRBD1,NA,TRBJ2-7,TGTGCCAGCAGCTTAGATGGGGGGACAGGAGCCTACGAGCAGTACTTC,CASSLDGGTGAYEQYF
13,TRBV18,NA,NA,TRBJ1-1,TGTGCCAGCTCTGCGGCCGGGAACACTGAAGCTTTCTTT,CASSAAGNTEAFF
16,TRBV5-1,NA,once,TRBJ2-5,TGCGCCAGCAGCTTGGGTGGTGGGACACAGCAAGAGACCCAGTACTTC,CASSLGGGTQQETQYF
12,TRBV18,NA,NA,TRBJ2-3,TGTGCCAGCTCGCCGAGCACAGATACGCAGTATTTT,CASSPSTDTQYF
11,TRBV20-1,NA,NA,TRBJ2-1,TGCAGTGCTCTGGACTGGAATGAGCAGTTCTTC,CSALDWNEQFF
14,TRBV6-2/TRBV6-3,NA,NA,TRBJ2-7,TGTGCCAGCAGTTACGGGGGCAGGTCCTACGAGCAGTACTTC,CASSYGGRSYEQYF
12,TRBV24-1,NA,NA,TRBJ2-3,TGTGCCACCAGTGGCGCCACAGATACGCAGTATTTT,CATSGATDTQYF
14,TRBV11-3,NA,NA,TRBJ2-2,TGTGCCAGCAGCTTGAGAGGGGGAGTCGGGGAGCTGTTTTTT,CASSLRGGVGELFF
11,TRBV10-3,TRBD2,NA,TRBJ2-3,TGTGCCATCAATAGCGGGGAGACGCAGTATTTT,CAINSGETQYF
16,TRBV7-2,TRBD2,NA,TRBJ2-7,TGTGCCAGCAGCTATGGACTAGCGGGAGGGCCCGGCGAGCAGTACTTC,CASSYGLAGGPGEQYF
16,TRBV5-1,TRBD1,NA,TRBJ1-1,TGCGCCAGCGGACAGGGGGTTTGGAGTATGAACACTGAAGCTTTCTTT,CASGQGVWSMNTEAFF
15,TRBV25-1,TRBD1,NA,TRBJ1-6,TGTGCCAGCAGTGAATTGGGGACAGGGGTTTCACCCCTCCACTTT,CASSELGTGVSPLHF
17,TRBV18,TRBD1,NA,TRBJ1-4,TGTGCCAGCTCACCCCCTGGGACAGGGGTAGGGGAAGAAAAACTGTTTTTT,CASSPPGTGVGEEKLFF
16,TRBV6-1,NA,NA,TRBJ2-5,TGTGCCAGCAGTGGCCGACAAGGCGGGGAGATGGGGACCCAGTACTTC,CASSGRQGGEMGTQYF
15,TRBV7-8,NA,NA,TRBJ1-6,TGTGCCAGCAGTCGAGGAGGGGTTGTTTGGTCACCCCTCCACTTT,CASSRGGVVWSPLHF
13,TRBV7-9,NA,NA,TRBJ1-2,TGTGCCAGCGCCCCAACACCAAACTATGGCTACACCTTC,CASAPTPNYGYTF
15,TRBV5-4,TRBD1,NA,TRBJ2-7,TGTGCCAGCAGCTCCCCGACAGGGGAAGCCTACGAGCAGTACTTC,CASSSPTGEAYEQYF
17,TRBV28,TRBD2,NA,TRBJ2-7,TGTGCCAGCAGCCCCCCTGCCTCACTAGCGGACTCCTACGAGCAGTACTTC,CASSPPASLADSYEQYF
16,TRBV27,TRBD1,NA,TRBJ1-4,TGTGCCAGCAGTCGACAGGGCTCGTCGACTGGTGAAAAACTGTTTTTT,CASSRQGSSTGEKLFF
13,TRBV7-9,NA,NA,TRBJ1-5,TGTGCCAGCAGCGCCTTAGGGTATCAGCCCCAGCATTTT,CASSALGYQPQHF
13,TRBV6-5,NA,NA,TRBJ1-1,TGTGCCAGCAGCTGGGACTCCGGCACTGAAGCTTTCTTT,CASSWDSGTEAFF
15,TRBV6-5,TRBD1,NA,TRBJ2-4,TGTGCCAGCAGTTACTCTGGGACAGGGAAAAACATTCAGTACTTC,CASSYSGTGKNIQYF
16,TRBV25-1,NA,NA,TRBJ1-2,TGTGCCAGCAGTGGCTCTCACACAGGGAAGGACTATGGCTACACCTTC,CASSGSHTGKDYGYTF
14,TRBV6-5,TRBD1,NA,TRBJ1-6,TGTGCCAGCAGCGAGACAGGGGTAAATTCACCCCTCCACTTT,CASSETGVNSPLHF
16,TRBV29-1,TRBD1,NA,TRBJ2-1,TGCAGCGTTGATGGGTCCCGGGACAGGGCCTACAATGAGCAGTTCTTC,CSVDGSRDRAYNEQFF
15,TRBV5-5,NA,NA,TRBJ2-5,TGTGCCAGCAGCTTGGATGGACAGCCCCAAGAGACCCAGTACTTC,CASSLDGQPQETQYF
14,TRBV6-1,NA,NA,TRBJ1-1,TGTGCCAGCAGTGAAGCGGCACTGATCACTGAAGCTTTCTTT,CASSEAALITEAFF
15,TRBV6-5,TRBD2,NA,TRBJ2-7,TGTGCCAGCAGTTACTCGGGTGGGGGGGTCTACGAGCAGTACTTC,CASSYSGGGVYEQYF
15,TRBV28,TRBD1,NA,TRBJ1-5,TGTGCCAGCAGCCGAACAGGGGGCTCGGGTCAGCCCCAGCATTTT,CASSRTGGSGQPQHF
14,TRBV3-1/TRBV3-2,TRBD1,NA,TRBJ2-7,TGTGCCAGCAGCGATGACAGGGCCTCCTACGAGCAGTACTTC,CASSDDRASYEQYF
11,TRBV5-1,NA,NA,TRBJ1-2,TGCGCCAGCGGGGAGGGGTTTGGCTACACCTTC,CASGEGFGYTF
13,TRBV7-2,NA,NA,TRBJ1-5,TGTGCCAGCAGCTTAGGACGGGGGCAGCCCCAGCATTTT,CASSLGRGQPQHF
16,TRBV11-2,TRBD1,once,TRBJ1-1,TGTGCCAGCAGCTTAGGGGCACGACAGGGCGACACTGAAGCTTTCTTT,CASSLGARQGDTEAFF